The 5 T cell receptor beta chains below all came from one sample that was sequenced in a study of T cell repertoires in cytomegalovirus infection. Via MiXCR, TCRdb re-called the reads, giving one row per CDR3 protein. The sample holds 200,000 to 300,000 distinct CDR3 sequences, around 8.7% seen once. The sample comprised PBMCs. These TCRs come from a human donor in good health (CMV status not recorded). Some clones in this sample may be carry-over from other donors' samples.

This clonotype appeared many times. This rearrangement joins TRBV5-1 to TRBJ1-2; possibly TRBD1 for D (5 bases). Germline V gene data show CDR1 as SGHRS and CDR2 as YFSETQ. Trimming took off 2 bases at V and 4 bases at J, with 12 bases between the two ends. This CDR3 has 14 residues. CDR3 amino acids: CASSFARDRYGYTF. The CDR3 region has the DNA TGCGCCAGCAGCTTCGCCCGGGACCGCTATGGCTACACCTTC.

J is TRBJ1-5 and V is TRBV7-2; D not certain. This CDR3 contains 17 residues. Germline V lookup: CDR1 SGHTA, CDR2 FQGNSA. V lost 4 bases, J lost 1 base, and 17 bases lay in between. The CDR3 nucleotides read TGTGCCAGCAGCTCTCTTCACGGACCGTTGAGCAATCAGCCCCAGCATTTT. This codes for CASSSLHGPLSNQPQHF.

This clonotype was seen ten or more times. The chain employs TRBV7-6 and TRBJ1-6; D not resolved. The CDR3 has 13 residues. V lost 6 bases to trimming and J lost 3 bases, with 6 bases between them. The V gene's germline CDR1 is SGHVS and CDR2 FNYEAQ. CDR3: CASSINYNSPLHF. The CDR3, as DNA: TGTGCCAGCAGTATTAACTATAATTCACCCCTCCACTTT.

This clonotype was seen ten or more times. The chain is built from TRBV7-2 and TRBJ1-1; D is unresolved. The CDR3 runs 12 residues. Germline CDR1 and CDR2: SGHTA and FQGNSA. The V gene lost 2 bases and the J gene lost 8 bases, with 9 bases spanning the gap. This chain's CDR3 is CASSLSTIEAFF. As DNA, the CDR3 is TGTGCCAGCAGCTTATCAACGATAGAAGCTTTCTTT.

By share, this clonotype counts as medium-sized. V is TRBV7-2 and J is TRBJ2-7; D may be TRBD2 (6 bases). This CDR3 has 14 residues. CDR1 is SGHTA, CDR2 FQGNSA, per germline. The V gene lost 3 bases and the J gene lost 4 bases, with 13 bases spanning the gap. The DNA of the CDR3 is TGTGCCAGCAGCTTCGGACCCGGGACTTACGAGCAGTACTTC. This translates into CASSFGPGTYEQYF.